These T cell receptor beta chains were read from a single sample in a study of T cell responses to AZD1222 COVID-19 vaccine. Sequencing used immunoSEQ multiplex PCR; TCRdb keeps in-frame clones, though not all of them. The sample lists approximately 120,000 clones, 92% occurring once. The specimen was peripheral blood, collected on day 0 of AZD1222 vaccination. These receptor sequences come from an adult in good health. CDR3s include the opening cysteine and the closing phenylalanine or tryptophan. The order of the fields is J gene, D gene, clone size, V gene, CDR3 protein, CDR3 DNA. The D gene is left open where the match is weak. The size of a clone is reported for some rows only, either as once, few or many, or as a class for expanded clones.

TRBJ1-4,TRBD1,.,TRBV5-1,CASSRDSSEEKLFF,TGCGCCAGCAGCAGGGACAGCTCGGAGGAAAAACTGTTTTTT
TRBJ2-7,.,.,TRBV24-1,CATSDPKAGRYEQYF,TGTGCCACCAGTGATCCAAAGGCCGGGCGATACGAGCAGTACTTC
TRBJ1-2,.,.,TRBV11-1,CASSFSGNGYTF,TGTGCCAGCAGCTTTTCCGGGAATGGCTACACCTTC
TRBJ2-2,TRBD1,.,TRBV19,CASSITGGGTGELFF,TGTGCCAGTAGTATTACAGGGGGAGGCACCGGGGAGCTGTTTTTT
TRBJ2-3,.,.,TRBV7-3,CASSFGSGDGDTQYF,TGTGCCAGCAGCTTCGGCTCCGGCGATGGAGATACGCAGTATTTT
TRBJ1-4,.,.,TRBV19,CASRQGRANEKLFF,TGTGCCAGTAGGCAGGGGAGAGCTAATGAAAAACTGTTTTTT
TRBJ2-7,.,.,TRBV27,CASSRTGTTYEQYF,TGTGCCAGCAGTCGGACCGGGACCACCTACGAGCAGTACTTC
TRBJ2-7,TRBD2,once,TRBV10-3,CAISEPSGDTYEQYF,TGTGCCATCAGTGAACCGAGCGGGGATACCTACGAGCAGTACTTC
TRBJ1-6,.,.,TRBV28,CASSSGARNSPLHF,TGTGCCAGCAGTTCGGGGGCTAGGAATTCACCCCTCCACTTT
TRBJ2-6,.,.,TRBV5-1,CASSLEVGGSGANVLTF,TGCGCCAGCAGCTTGGAAGTTGGGGGCTCTGGGGCCAACGTCCTGACTTTC
TRBJ1-4,.,.,TRBV3-1/TRBV3-2,CASSLQGHNEKLFF,TGTGCCAGCAGCCTACAGGGCCATAATGAAAAACTGTTTTTT
TRBJ1-4,.,.,TRBV18,CASSPTPPGATNEKLFF,TGTGCCAGCTCACCAACCCCTCCGGGGGCAACTAATGAAAAACTGTTTTTT
TRBJ2-1,.,.,TRBV4-1,CASSQARTIKDYNEQFF,TGCGCCAGCAGCCAAGCAAGAACTATCAAAGATTACAATGAGCAGTTCTTC
TRBJ1-2,.,.,TRBV3-1/TRBV3-2,CASSQVWGNYGYTF,TGTGCCAGCAGCCAAGTCTGGGGAAACTATGGCTACACCTTC